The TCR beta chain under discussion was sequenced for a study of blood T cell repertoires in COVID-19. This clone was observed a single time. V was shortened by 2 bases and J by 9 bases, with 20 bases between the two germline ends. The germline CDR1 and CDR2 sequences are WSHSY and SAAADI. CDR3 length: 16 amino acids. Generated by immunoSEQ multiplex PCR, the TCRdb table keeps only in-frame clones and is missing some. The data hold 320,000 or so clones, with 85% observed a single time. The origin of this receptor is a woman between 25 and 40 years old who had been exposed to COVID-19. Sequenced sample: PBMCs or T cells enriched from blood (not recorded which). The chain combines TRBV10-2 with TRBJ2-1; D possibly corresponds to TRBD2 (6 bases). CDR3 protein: CASSEVGGDGVGEQFF. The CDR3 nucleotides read TGCGCCAGCAGTGAGGTGGGGGGAGATGGGGTAGGTGAGCAGTTCTTC.